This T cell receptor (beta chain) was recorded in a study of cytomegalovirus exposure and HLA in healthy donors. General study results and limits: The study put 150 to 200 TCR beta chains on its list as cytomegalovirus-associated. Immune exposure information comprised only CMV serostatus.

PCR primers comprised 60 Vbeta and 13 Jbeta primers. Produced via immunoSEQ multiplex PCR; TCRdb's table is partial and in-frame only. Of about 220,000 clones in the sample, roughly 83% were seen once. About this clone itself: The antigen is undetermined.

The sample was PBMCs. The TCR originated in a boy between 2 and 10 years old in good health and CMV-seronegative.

CDR3 loop: CASSSGQTLQETQYF. In nucleotides, the CDR3 is TGTGCCAGCAGCTCGGGACAGACTCTCCAAGAGACCCAGTACTTC. V and J are TRBV7-9 and TRBJ2-5; the match to TRBD1 covers 7 bases. V shed 4 bases, J shed 1 base, and the junction held 6 bases outside the gene matches. CDR1 SEHNR and CDR2 FQNEAQ come from the germline V gene (reference sequence). CDR3 size: 15 residues.